This T cell receptor beta chain was recovered during a study of Graves' ophthalmopathy and Graves' hyperthyroidism. Study-wide context: There was a collection of peripheral blood at initial diagnosis, before any treatment.

RNA transcripts were the template, and TCR beta CDR3 regions were amplified from them. HTBI-primed first-round RT-PCR preceded second-round multiplex PCR. TCRdb reprocessed the multiplex PCR reads via MiXCR and lists one record per CDR3 protein. The repertoire holds over 500,000 distinct CDR3 sequences, about 20% seen once, with more than 5.5% in the top ten. Regarding this clonotype: No conserved phenylalanine or tryptophan is present at the end of the CDR3, so a read error is the likely explanation.

Over 18 months of follow-up, stable hyperthyroidism required that no ophthalmopathy appear. The receptor was isolated from a woman aged 18-30 years with stable Graves' hyperthyroidism. Some clones in this sample may be carry-over from other donors' samples. The sample was peripheral blood.

DNA for the CDR3: TGTGCCAGCAGCTTACTGGGGAGAAGCAATCAGCCCCAGCATGTT. This codes for CASSLLGRSNQPQHV. The chain combines TRBV7-2 with TRBJ1-5; D is unresolved. V was clipped by 2 bases and J by 1 base, with 9 bases between them. The CDR3 loop spans 15 amino acids. Per germline, CDR1 SGHTA and CDR2 FQGNSA.